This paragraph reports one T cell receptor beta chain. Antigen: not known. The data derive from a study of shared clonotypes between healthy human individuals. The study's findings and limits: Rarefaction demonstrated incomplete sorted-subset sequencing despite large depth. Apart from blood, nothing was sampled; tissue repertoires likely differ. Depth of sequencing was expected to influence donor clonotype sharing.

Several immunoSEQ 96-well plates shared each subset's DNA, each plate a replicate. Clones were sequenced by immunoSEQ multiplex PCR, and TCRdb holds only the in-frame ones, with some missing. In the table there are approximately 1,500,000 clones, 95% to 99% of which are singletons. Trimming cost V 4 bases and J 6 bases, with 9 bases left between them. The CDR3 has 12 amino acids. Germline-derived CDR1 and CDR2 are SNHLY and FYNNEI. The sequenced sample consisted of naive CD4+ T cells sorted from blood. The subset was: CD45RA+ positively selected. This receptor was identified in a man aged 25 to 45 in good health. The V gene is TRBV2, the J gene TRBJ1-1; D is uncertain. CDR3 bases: TGTGCCAGCAGTGTCTCTGGGCCTGAAGCTTTCTTT. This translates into CASSVSGPEAFF.